Listed below are T cell receptor beta chains from one sample, sequenced in a study of shared clonotypes between healthy human individuals. Profiled with immunoSEQ multiplex PCR; TCRdb holds only in-frame clones, not every one. There are roughly 530,000 clones in the sample; about 96% occur only once, and approximately 0.06% lies in the top ten. The specimen was naive CD4+ T cells sorted from blood. The receptors stem from a woman aged 25-40 years in good health. Each CDR3 is given with its conserved first and last residue. A D gene is named only where the DNA matches it firmly. Size values are once, few and many counts, or a class for expanded clones, and some rows have none.

V gene,J gene,clone size,D gene,CDR3 protein,CDR3 DNA
TRBV7-9,TRBJ2-5,once,NA,CASSPTSFQETQYF,TGTGCCAGCAGCCCCACTAGTTTTCAAGAGACCCAGTACTTC
TRBV10-3,TRBJ2-7,NA,TRBD2,CAISDSRTSGAYEQYF,TGTGCCATCAGTGATTCTCGGACTAGCGGAGCCTACGAGCAGTACTTC
TRBV7-7,TRBJ2-7,NA,TRBD2,CASSQRLGGWGEQYF,TGTGCCAGCAGCCAACGGCTCGGGGGGTGGGGCGAGCAGTACTTC
TRBV4-1,TRBJ1-4,NA,NA,CASSQAHATNEKLFF,TGCGCCAGCAGCCAAGCACATGCAACTAATGAAAAACTGTTTTTT
TRBV5-5,TRBJ2-5,once,TRBD1,CASGTVANLKETQYF,TGTGCCAGCGGGACAGTTGCAAACTTGAAAGAGACCCAGTACTTC
TRBV7-9,TRBJ2-3,NA,NA,CASSLGALLETDTQYF,TGTGCCAGCAGCCTCGGGGCTCTCCTGGAAACAGATACGCAGTATTTT
TRBV27,TRBJ2-7,NA,NA,CATAVTETSSYEQYF,TGTGCCACTGCGGTGACAGAGACCAGCTCCTACGAGCAGTACTTC
TRBV9,TRBJ2-7,NA,NA,CASSGRRGDSSYEQYF,TGTGCCAGCAGCGGACGACGGGGAGATAGCTCCTACGAGCAGTACTTC
TRBV6-1,TRBJ2-3,NA,NA,CASSENGLPGDTQYF,TGTGCCAGCAGTGAAAATGGCCTCCCGGGAGATACGCAGTATTTT
TRBV10-1,TRBJ2-1,NA,NA,CASSPGLPNNEQFF,TGCGCCAGCAGTCCCGGACTACCTAACAATGAGCAGTTCTTC
TRBV11-2,TRBJ2-1,NA,TRBD2,CASRRISGSSYNEQFF,TGTGCCAGCAGACGAATTAGCGGGAGCTCCTACAATGAGCAGTTCTTC
TRBV7-2,TRBJ1-5,NA,NA,CASSLVSYSNQPQHF,TGTGCCAGCAGCTTAGTAAGTTATAGCAATCAGCCCCAGCATTTT
TRBV4-1,TRBJ1-3,NA,NA,CASSPPRGQSSGNTIYF,TGCGCCAGCAGTCCCCCTCGCGGACAGAGCTCTGGAAACACCATATATTTT
TRBV7-6,TRBJ2-5,NA,TRBD2,CALSGGNQETQYF,TGTGCTCTTTCGGGGGGGAACCAAGAGACCCAGTACTTC
TRBV5-1,TRBJ2-7,NA,NA,CASSLVRWPYEQYF,TGCGCCAGCAGCTTGGTGAGATGGCCCTACGAGCAGTACTTC
TRBV2,TRBJ1-5,once,NA,CASSRQDRNQPQHF,TGTGCCAGCAGTCGACAGGATCGCAATCAGCCCCAGCATTTT
TRBV5-8,TRBJ1-3,NA,NA,CASSLVTGAGNTIYF,TGTGCCAGCAGCTTGGTCACCGGGGCTGGAAACACCATATATTTT
TRBV5-1,TRBJ1-1,NA,NA,CASSLVSGSSNTEAFF,TGCGCCAGCAGCTTGGTCTCAGGGTCCTCAAACACTGAAGCTTTCTTT
TRBV7-9,TRBJ1-3,NA,NA,CASSSDRTGNTIYF,TGTGCCAGCAGCTCCGACAGAACTGGAAACACCATATATTTT
TRBV4-1,TRBJ1-5,NA,NA,CASSQEEGNQPQHF,TGCGCCAGCAGCCAAGAGGAGGGGAATCAGCCCCAGCATTTT